There are many counts of the clone carrying this T cell receptor (beta chain). The target antigen is unknown. This sample stems from a study of T cell responses to AZD1222 COVID-19 vaccine. Findings of the study overall: Recipients of AZD1222 seropositive at baseline numbered only 6 or 7. Among the donors, most were white British and more were female, and clonal diversity was possibly underestimated. The span of vaccine-associated CD4 TCRs extended across spike, with dominance at 160-218 and 743-854.

Using immunoSEQ multiplex PCR, the repertoire was profiled, and TCRdb retains in-frame clones only, with some absent. The sample yields more than 110,000 clones, 70% to 90% seen once. The V and J ends lost 7 bases and 0 bases respectively, with 10 bases between them. This CDR3 has 14 residues. The germline gives CDR1 SNHLY, CDR2 FYNNEI. This chain joins TRBV2 and TRBJ1-5; unclear D gene. Sample: peripheral blood, taken on day 0 of AZD1222 vaccination. This TCR was sampled from an adult in good health. The CDR3 DNA reads as TGTGCCAGCACGGGTCATTATAGCAATCAGCCCCAGCATTTT. Protein: CASTGHYSNQPQHF.